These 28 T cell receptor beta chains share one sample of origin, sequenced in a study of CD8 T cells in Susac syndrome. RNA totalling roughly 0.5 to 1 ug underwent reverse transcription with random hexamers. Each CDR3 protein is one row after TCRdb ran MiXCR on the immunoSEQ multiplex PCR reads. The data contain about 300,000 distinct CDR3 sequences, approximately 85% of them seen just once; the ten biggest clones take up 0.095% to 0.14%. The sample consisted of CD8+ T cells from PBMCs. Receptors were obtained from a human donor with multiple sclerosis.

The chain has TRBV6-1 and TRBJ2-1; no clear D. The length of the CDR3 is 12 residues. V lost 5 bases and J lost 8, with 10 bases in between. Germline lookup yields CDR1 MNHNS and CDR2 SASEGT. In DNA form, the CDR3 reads TGTGCCAGCAGTAAATCTAAAGATGAGCAGTTCTTC. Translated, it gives CASSKSKDEQFF.

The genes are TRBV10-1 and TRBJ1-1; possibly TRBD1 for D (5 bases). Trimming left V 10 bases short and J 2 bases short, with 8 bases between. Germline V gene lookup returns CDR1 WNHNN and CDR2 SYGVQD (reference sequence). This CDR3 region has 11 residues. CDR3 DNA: TGCGCCATCGACAGTAACACTGAAGCTTTCTTT. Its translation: CAIDSNTEAFF.

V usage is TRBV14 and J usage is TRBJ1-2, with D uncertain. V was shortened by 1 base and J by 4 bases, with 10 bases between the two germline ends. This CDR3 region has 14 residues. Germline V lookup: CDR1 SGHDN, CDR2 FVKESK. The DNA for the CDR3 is TGTGCCAGCAGCCAAGCGGGGTACCCCTATGGCTACACCTTC. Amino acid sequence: CASSQAGYPYGYTF.

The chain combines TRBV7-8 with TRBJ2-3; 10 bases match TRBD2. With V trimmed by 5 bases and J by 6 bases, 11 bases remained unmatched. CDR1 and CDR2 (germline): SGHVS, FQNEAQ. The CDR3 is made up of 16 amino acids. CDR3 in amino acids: CASSPPSGRGGDTQYF. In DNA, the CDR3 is TGTGCCAGCAGCCCCCCTAGCGGGAGAGGTGGCGATACGCAGTATTTT.

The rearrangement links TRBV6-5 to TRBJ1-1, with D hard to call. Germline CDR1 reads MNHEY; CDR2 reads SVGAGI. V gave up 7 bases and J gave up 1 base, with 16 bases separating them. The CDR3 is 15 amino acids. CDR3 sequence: CASTKGRVKNTEAFF. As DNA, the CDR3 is TGTGCCAGCACCAAAGGGAGGGTGAAGAACACTGAAGCTTTCTTT.

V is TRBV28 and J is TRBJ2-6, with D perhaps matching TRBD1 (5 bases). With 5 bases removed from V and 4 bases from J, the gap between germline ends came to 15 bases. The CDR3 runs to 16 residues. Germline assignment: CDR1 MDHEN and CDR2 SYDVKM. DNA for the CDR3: TGTGCCAGCAGTACCCGGCCTACAGGAGGGGCCAACGTCCTGACTTTC. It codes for CASSTRPTGGANVLTF.

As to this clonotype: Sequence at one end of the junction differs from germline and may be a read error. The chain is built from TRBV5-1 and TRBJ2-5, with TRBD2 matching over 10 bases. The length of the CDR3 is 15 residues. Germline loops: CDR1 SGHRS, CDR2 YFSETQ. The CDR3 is CARSLVLAGEETQYF. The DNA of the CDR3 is TGCGCCAGAAGCTTGGTCCTAGCGGGAGAAGAGACCCAGTACTTC. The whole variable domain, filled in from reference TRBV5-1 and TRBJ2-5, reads KAGVTQTPRYLIKTRGQQVTLSCSPISGHRSVSWYQQTPGQGLQFLFEYFSETQRNKGNFPGRFSGRQFSNSRSEMNVSTLELGDSALYLCARSLVLAGEETQYFGPGTRLLVL.

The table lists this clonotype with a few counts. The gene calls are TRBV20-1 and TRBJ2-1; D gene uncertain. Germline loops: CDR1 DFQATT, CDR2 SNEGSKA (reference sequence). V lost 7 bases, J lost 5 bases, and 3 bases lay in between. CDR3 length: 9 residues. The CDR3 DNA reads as TGCAGTGTTGACAATGAGCAGTTCTTC. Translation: CSVDNEQFF.

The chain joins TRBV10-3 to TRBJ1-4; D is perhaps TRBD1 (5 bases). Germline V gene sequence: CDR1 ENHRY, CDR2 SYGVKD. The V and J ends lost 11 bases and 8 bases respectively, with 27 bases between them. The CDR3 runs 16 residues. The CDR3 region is CASSELKGQLREKLFF. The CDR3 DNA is TGTGCCTCCTCAGAATTGAAGGGGCAATTGAGGGAAAAACTGTTTTTT.

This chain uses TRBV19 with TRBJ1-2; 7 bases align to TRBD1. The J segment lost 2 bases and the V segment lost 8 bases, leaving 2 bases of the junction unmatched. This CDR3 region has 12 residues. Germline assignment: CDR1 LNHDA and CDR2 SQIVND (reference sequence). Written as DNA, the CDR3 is TGTGCCAGTTTGACAGGGAACTATGGCTACACCTTC. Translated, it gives CASLTGNYGYTF.

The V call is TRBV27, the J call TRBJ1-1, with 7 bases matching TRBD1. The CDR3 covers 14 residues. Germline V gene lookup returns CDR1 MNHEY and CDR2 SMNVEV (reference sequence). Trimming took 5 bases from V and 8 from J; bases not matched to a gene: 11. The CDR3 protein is CASSPPGQRQEAFF. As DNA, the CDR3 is TGTGCCAGCAGTCCCCCGGGACAGAGACAAGAAGCTTTCTTT.

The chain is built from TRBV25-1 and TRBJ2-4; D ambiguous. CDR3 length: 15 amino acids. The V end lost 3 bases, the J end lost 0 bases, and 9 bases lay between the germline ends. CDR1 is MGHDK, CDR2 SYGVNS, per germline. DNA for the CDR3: TGTGCCAGCAGTGACGTGACCGTAGCCAAAAACATTCAGTACTTC. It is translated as CASSDVTVAKNIQYF.

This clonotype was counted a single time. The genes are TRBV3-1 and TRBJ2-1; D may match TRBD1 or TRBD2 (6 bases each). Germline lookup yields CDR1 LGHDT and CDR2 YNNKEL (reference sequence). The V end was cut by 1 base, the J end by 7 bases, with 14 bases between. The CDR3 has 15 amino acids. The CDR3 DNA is TGTGCCAGCAGCCAAGTACGAGGGGGGCGGAATGAGCAGTTCTTC. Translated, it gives CASSQVRGGRNEQFF.

CDR3 sequence: CATGGRTQYF. The CDR3 region has the DNA TGTGCGACCGGCGGGCGGACCCAGTACTTC. The chain carries TRBV9 and TRBJ2-5; TRBD2 might be the D (5 bases). The length of the CDR3 is 10 residues. Germline V gene sequence: CDR1 SGDLS, CDR2 YYNGEE.

CDR3 amino acids: CASSPSVGRVTYEQYF. In DNA form, the CDR3 reads TGTGCCAGCAGTCCCTCGGTTGGGCGGGTAACCTACGAGCAGTACTTC. The chain carries TRBV27 and TRBJ2-7; maybe TRBD2 (5 bases). The germline V gene encodes CDR1 MNHEY and CDR2 SMNVEV (reference sequence). The CDR3 is made up of 16 amino acids. V lost 5 bases and J 2 bases, leaving 19 bases between the germline ends.

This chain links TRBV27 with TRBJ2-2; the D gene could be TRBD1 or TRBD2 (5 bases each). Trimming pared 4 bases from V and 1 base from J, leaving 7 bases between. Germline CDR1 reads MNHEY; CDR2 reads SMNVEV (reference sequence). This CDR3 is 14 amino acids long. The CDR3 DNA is TGTGCCAGCAGTTCTGGGGGGAACACCGGGGAGCTGTTTTTT. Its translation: CASSSGGNTGELFF.

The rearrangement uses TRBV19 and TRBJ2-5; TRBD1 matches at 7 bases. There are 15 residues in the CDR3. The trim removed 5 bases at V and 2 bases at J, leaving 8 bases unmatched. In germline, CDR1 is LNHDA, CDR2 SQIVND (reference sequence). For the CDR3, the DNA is TGTGCCAGTAGTCGTTCCGAGACAGGGCAAGAGACCCAGTACTTC. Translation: CASSRSETGQETQYF.

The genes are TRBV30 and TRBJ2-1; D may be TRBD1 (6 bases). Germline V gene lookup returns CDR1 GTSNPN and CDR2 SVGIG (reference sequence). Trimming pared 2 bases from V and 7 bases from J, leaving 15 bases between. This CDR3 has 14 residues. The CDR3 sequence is CAWSIGAGVNEQFF. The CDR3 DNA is TGTGCCTGGAGTATCGGAGCAGGGGTAAATGAGCAGTTCTTC.

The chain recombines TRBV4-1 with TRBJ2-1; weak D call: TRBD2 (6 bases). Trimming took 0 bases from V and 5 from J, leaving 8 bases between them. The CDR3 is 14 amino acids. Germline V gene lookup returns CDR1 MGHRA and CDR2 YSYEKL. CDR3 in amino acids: CASSQESGDNEQFF. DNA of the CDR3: TGCGCCAGCAGCCAAGAGTCGGGGGACAATGAGCAGTTCTTC.

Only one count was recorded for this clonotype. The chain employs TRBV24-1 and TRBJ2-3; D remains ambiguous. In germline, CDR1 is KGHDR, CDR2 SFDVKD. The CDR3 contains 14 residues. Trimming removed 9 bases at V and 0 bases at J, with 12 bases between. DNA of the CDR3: TGTGCCACCGTGGGCGGCACTAGCACAGATACGCAGTATTTT. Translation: CATVGGTSTDTQYF.

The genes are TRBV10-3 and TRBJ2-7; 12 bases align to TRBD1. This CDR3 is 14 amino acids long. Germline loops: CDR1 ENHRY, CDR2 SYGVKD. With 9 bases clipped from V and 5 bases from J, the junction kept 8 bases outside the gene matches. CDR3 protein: CAMTGTGGRNEQYF. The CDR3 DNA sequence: TGTGCCATGACCGGGACAGGGGGCAGGAACGAGCAGTACTTC.

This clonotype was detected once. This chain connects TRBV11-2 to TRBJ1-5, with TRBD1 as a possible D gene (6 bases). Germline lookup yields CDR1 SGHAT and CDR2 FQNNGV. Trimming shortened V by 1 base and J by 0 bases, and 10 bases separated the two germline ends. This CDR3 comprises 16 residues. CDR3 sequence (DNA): TGTGCCAGCAGCTTAGGGCTCAGGGGTAGCAATCAGCCCCAGCATTTT. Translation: CASSLGLRGSNQPQHF.

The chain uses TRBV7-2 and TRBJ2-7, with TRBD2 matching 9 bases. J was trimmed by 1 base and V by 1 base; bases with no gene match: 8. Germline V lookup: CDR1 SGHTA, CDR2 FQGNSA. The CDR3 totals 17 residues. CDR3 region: CASSLGELAGVSYEQYF. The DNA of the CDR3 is TGTGCCAGCAGCTTAGGTGAACTAGCGGGCGTTTCCTACGAGCAGTACTTC.

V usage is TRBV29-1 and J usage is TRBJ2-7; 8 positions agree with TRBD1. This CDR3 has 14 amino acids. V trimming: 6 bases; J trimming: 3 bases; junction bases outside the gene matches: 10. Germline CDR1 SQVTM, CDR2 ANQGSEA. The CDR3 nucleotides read TGCAGCGTAGAGGGACAGGTTGGGAGCTACGAGCAGTACTTC. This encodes CSVEGQVGSYEQYF.

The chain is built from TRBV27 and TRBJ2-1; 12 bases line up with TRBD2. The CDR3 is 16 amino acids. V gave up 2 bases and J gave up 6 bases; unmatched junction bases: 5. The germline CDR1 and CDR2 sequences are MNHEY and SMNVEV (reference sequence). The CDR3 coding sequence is TGTGCCAGCAGTTTACTAGCGGGAGGGCCGGGCAATGAGCAGTTCTTC. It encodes CASSLLAGGPGNEQFF.

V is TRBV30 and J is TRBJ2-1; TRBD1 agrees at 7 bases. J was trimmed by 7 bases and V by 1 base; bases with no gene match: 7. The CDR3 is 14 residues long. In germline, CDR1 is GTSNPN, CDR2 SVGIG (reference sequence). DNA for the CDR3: TGTGCCTGGAGTGAAGGGGGCTATGGTAATGAGCAGTTCTTC. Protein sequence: CAWSEGGYGNEQFF.

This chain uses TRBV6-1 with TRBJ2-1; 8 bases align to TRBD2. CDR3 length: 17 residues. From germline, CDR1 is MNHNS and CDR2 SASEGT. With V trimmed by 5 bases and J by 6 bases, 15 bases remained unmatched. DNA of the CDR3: TGTGCCAGCAGTCCCCCCAGCCCCCGGGAGGGCCCCAATGAGCAGTTCTTC. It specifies CASSPPSPREGPNEQFF.

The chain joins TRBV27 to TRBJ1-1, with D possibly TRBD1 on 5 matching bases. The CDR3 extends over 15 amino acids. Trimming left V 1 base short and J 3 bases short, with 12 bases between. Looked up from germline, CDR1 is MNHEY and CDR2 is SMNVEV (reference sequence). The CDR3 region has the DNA TGTGCCAGCAGTTTATTGAAGGGGAAGGACACTGAAGCTTTCTTT. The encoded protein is CASSLLKGKDTEAFF.